The 5 T cell receptor beta chains below were found in one sample sequenced in a study of T cell responses to AZD1222 COVID-19 vaccine. TCRdb keeps only in-frame clones here, not all; method: immunoSEQ multiplex PCR. The table includes over 150,000 clones, approximately 90% detected once. This specimen consisted of peripheral blood, obtained on day 0 of MenACWY control vaccination. Receptors were obtained from an adult in good health.

This sequence joins TRBV7-2 and TRBJ2-3; D call uncertain. The V and J ends lost 5 bases and 1 base respectively, with 13 bases between them. This CDR3 has 15 amino acids. Germline V gives CDR1 SGHTA, CDR2 FQGNSA. The CDR3 spells CASSPPPPRTDTQYF. The CDR3 DNA reads as TGTGCCAGCAGCCCCCCACCTCCCCGCACAGATACGCAGTATTTT.

This chain connects TRBV19 to TRBJ1-4; no firm D call. With 6 bases removed from V and 8 bases from J, the gap between germline ends came to 16 bases. The CDR3 is 14 residues long. The germline V gene has CDR1 LNHDA and CDR2 SQIVND (reference sequence). CDR3 sequence: CASSRTGMGEKLFF. The CDR3 bases are TGTGCCAGTAGCAGGACCGGTATGGGGGAAAAACTGTTTTTT.

This sequence joins TRBV12-5 and TRBJ1-2; D perhaps matches TRBD1 (6 bases). The CDR3 covers 15 residues. V was trimmed by 6 bases and J by 5 bases, leaving 19 bases between them. Germline values: CDR1 LGHNT, CDR2 FRNRAP. The CDR3 DNA is TGTGCTAGTGGACCCAACAGGGATAACTATTATGGCTACACCTTC. Its protein is CASGPNRDNYYGYTF.

The sample holds one count of this clone. The chain recombines TRBV3-1 (or the pseudogene TRBV3-2) with TRBJ2-7, with 12 bases lining up with TRBD2. The CDR3 contains 13 residues. The V segment lost 6 bases and the J segment 5 bases; nucleotides outside the gene matches: 2. CDR1 is LGHDT and CDR2 is YNNKEL in the germline V gene (reference sequence). CDR3: CASSRTSGNEQYF. The DNA for the CDR3 is TGTGCCAGCAGTCGGACTAGCGGGAACGAGCAGTACTTC.

The V and J genes are TRBV28 and TRBJ1-2, with D maybe TRBD1 (5 bases). Germline V gene data show CDR1 as MDHEN and CDR2 as SYDVKM. V shed 5 bases and J shed 8 bases, with 27 bases lying between them. The CDR3 is made up of 17 amino acids. The CDR3 protein is CASSPETGTLCLWGYTF. The CDR3 nucleotides read TGTGCCAGCAGTCCAGAAACCGGGACCCTCTGTCTATGGGGCTACACCTTC.